What follows are 2 T cell receptor beta chains derived from one specimen sequenced in a study of cytomegalovirus exposure and HLA in healthy donors. Clones were sequenced by immunoSEQ multiplex PCR, and TCRdb holds only the in-frame ones, with some missing. The table records 120,000 or so clones, more than 85% of them present only once. The specimen sequenced was PBMCs. These receptors all stem from a man aged 18 to 29 in good health and CMV-seropositive.

The chain employs TRBV7-2 and TRBJ2-2; 7 nucleotides match TRBD1. CDR3 length equals 15 residues. The germline gives CDR1 SGHTA, CDR2 FQGNSA. The ends lost 5 bases at V and 5 bases at J; junction bases unmatched: 8. In nucleotides, the CDR3 is TGTGCCAGCAGCCCCACAGGGGCCGGAACCGGGGAGCTGTTTTTT. Translation gives CASSPTGAGTGELFF.

V gene TRBV5-5 combines with J gene TRBJ1-3, with 8 bases that match TRBD1. After removal of 4 bases from V and 3 bases from J, the junction contained 6 bases not matched to a gene. The CDR3 spans 15 residues. The germline CDR1 and CDR2 sequences are SGHKS and YYEKEE (reference sequence). CDR3 DNA: TGTGCCAGCAGCGCTCAGGGGGCGTATGGAAACACCATATATTTT. Translated, it gives CASSAQGAYGNTIYF.